This TCR beta chain was captured by sequencing in a study of blood T cell repertoires in COVID-19. Study-wide context: The cDNA or gDNA used as material had been derived from T cells, B-cell-depleted T cells, or PBMCs.

Original methodology: Estimated nucleated cell counts came from reference gene primer amplification. Some clones are missing from TCRdb's copy, which holds only in-frame ones; the method was immunoSEQ multiplex PCR. That table supplies the V and J calls and clone size; D and trimming were determined from the DNA. The repertoire holds 250,000 or so clones, with roughly nine tenths as singletons. Living in 24 US areas, the participants were between 18 and 89 years of age. In assigning cohorts, the study relied on participant-reported clinical history. This CDR3 comprises 14 residues. The J segment lost 4 bases and the V segment lost 2 bases, leaving 1 base of the junction unmatched. Per the germline V gene, CDR1 is SGHAT and CDR2 is FQDESV (reference sequence).

Material: PBMCs or T cells enriched from blood (not recorded which). The rearrangement joins TRBV11-1 to TRBJ1-5, with 8 bases aligning to TRBD1. The TCR originated in a human donor in a cohort exposed to, infected with or recovered from COVID-19 (not recorded which). The donor label of this sample is uncertain. CDR3 DNA: TGTGCCAGCAGCTTACAGGGGGCGAATCAGCCCCAGCATTTT. Translation gives CASSLQGANQPQHF.